The 25 T cell receptor beta chains below all came from one sample that was sequenced in a study of identical twins. TCRdb called the 5' RACE reads again in MiXCR, with one record for every CDR3 protein. This sample has around 680,000 distinct CDR3 sequences, with over 8.5% found just once. This same sample was also taken into another study, of yellow fever vaccine responses in identical twins.

Sample: PBMCs. These TCRs come from a woman in her late teens or twenties in good health.

At least ten counts were recorded for this clonotype. The V gene is TRBV7-2, the J gene TRBJ2-3; 11 positions match TRBD2. J was trimmed by 5 bases and V by 3 bases; bases with no gene match: 10. CDR1 and CDR2 from the germline V gene are SGHTA and FQGNSA. The CDR3 consists of 17 residues. The CDR3 is CASSFLAGGPWGDTQYF. The DNA of the CDR3 is TGTGCCAGCAGCTTTTTAGCGGGAGGGCCATGGGGAGATACGCAGTATTTT.

The gene calls are TRBV4-3 and TRBJ1-1, with a possible D match to TRBD1 (6 bases). Germline V gene sequence: CDR1 LGHNA, CDR2 YSLEER. This CDR3 contains 14 residues. The germline V and J ends were trimmed by 1 base and 9 bases, with 15 bases remaining between them. CDR3 residues: CASSQGGTDSQAFF. CDR3 bases: TGCGCCAGCAGCCAAGGGGGCACGGACAGCCAAGCTTTCTTT.

This clonotype has at least ten counts. This chain connects TRBV6-5 to TRBJ2-7, with a possible D match to TRBD2 (5 bases). The V gene lost 4 bases and the J gene lost 4 bases, with 14 bases spanning the gap. This CDR3 has 14 amino acids. Germline CDR1 and CDR2: MNHEY and SVGAGI. The CDR3 loop reads CASSFARASYEQYF. Written as DNA, the CDR3 is TGTGCCAGCAGTTTTGCGAGGGCATCGTACGAGCAGTACTTC.

This chain joins TRBV29-1 and TRBJ1-4; D uncertain. The CDR3 has 11 residues. V dropped 0 bases and J dropped 13 bases, with 9 bases sitting between them. Germline CDR1 and CDR2: SQVTM and ANQGSEA. As DNA, the CDR3 is TGCAGCGTTGAAGAGACCGCTCGACTGTTTTTT. It encodes CSVEETARLFF.

This clonotype was picked up a small number of times. The gene calls are TRBV5-1 and TRBJ1-6; D not resolved. The V end was cut by 2 bases, the J end by 7 bases, with 10 bases between. Germline CDR1 is SGHRS and CDR2 is YFSETQ. The CDR3 contains 14 residues. CDR3 in DNA: TGCGCCAGCAGCTTAGAGACCAACAATTCACCCCTCCACTTT. Protein: CASSLETNNSPLHF.

This clonotype turned up a few times. The CDR3 DNA follows: TGTGCCAGCAGTCTCATCGGGACAGGTTGGGGTAGGACTGAAGCTTTCTTT. The encoded protein is CASSLIGTGWGRTEAFF. V and J are TRBV6-1 and TRBJ1-1, with TRBD1 matching 8 bases. The V gene's germline CDR1 is MNHNS and CDR2 SASEGT. Unmatched junction bases numbered 16, after V lost 5 bases and J lost 5 bases. The CDR3 is 17 residues long.

V and J are TRBV30 and TRBJ2-1; D not certain. With 0 bases removed from V and 2 bases from J, the gap between germline ends came to 11 bases. The CDR3 extends over 15 amino acids. Germline CDR1 is GTSNPN and CDR2 is SVGIG (reference sequence). This CDR3 reads CAWSVPADPYNEQFF. CDR3 nucleotides: TGTGCCTGGAGTGTACCAGCTGACCCCTACAATGAGCAGTTCTTC.

This clonotype was counted many times. The chain carries TRBV4-3 and TRBJ2-3; 10 bases are a match to TRBD2. CDR1 LGHNA and CDR2 YSLEER come from the germline V gene. The CDR3 covers 16 residues. V dropped 0 bases and J dropped 6; count of bases not matched to a gene: 6. The CDR3 sequence is CASSQEPGSGRDTQYF. The CDR3 DNA reads TGCGCCAGCAGCCAAGAACCGGGTAGCGGGAGGGATACGCAGTATTTT.

This clonotype was observed a handful of times. This sequence joins TRBV20-1 and TRBJ1-5; D is uncertain. This CDR3 region has 11 residues. Trimming removed 5 bases at V and 6 bases at J, with 8 bases between. Germline CDR1 is DFQATT and CDR2 is SNEGSKA (reference sequence). The CDR3 DNA follows: TGCAGTGCTGGAAAGGGTCAGCCCCAGCATTTT. Translating gives CSAGKGQPQHF.

The chain recombines TRBV9 with TRBJ1-6, with D uncertain. This CDR3 spans 17 amino acids. With 0 bases removed from V and 7 bases from J, the gap between germline ends came to 17 bases. Germline CDR1 reads SGDLS; CDR2 reads YYNGEE. The CDR3 reads CASSVGTGEGKNSPLHF. The CDR3 bases are TGTGCCAGCAGCGTAGGGACCGGGGAAGGGAAGAATTCACCCCTCCACTTT.

The CDR3 nucleotides are TGTGCCAGCAGCAAACAAGGACGCACAGATACGCAGTATTTT. Translating it yields CASSKQGRTDTQYF. V is TRBV27 and J is TRBJ2-3, with D uncertain. The CDR3 contains 14 residues. Deletions cut 6 bases from V and 1 base from J, with 11 bases between. Germline V gene data show CDR1 as MNHEY and CDR2 as SMNVEV (reference sequence).

The chain has TRBV6-1 and TRBJ1-3; D ambiguous. V was clipped by 6 bases and J by 0 bases, with 6 bases between them. The CDR3 has 13 amino acids. Germline V CDR1 and CDR2: MNHNS, SASEGT. Here the CDR3 DNA reads TGTGCCAGCAGCCGCACCTCTGGAAACACCATATATTTT. Encoded protein: CASSRTSGNTIYF.

There are many counts of this clonotype. This sequence joins TRBV27 and TRBJ1-3; D gene ambiguous. V dropped 0 bases and J dropped 1 base, with 7 bases sitting between them. Germline V CDR1 and CDR2: MNHEY, SMNVEV (reference sequence). The CDR3 runs 15 residues. CDR3 sequence: CASSLSMGSGNTIYF. In DNA, the CDR3 is TGTGCCAGCAGTTTATCGATGGGTTCTGGAAACACCATATATTTT.

This clonotype was picked up many times. This chain links TRBV10-3 with TRBJ2-5; D call uncertain. The CDR3 is made up of 12 amino acids. Trimming stripped 6 bases from V and 4 bases from J, with 9 bases between. The germline gives CDR1 ENHRY, CDR2 SYGVKD. The CDR3 region is CAISMSGETQYF. CDR3 nucleotide sequence: TGTGCCATCAGCATGTCGGGAGAGACCCAGTACTTC.

This clonotype occurred a few times. The rearrangement links TRBV6-6 to TRBJ2-2; D perhaps matches TRBD2 (5 bases). Per the germline V gene, CDR1 is MNHNY and CDR2 is SVGAGI (reference sequence). CDR3 length equals 13 residues. V was cut by 8 bases and J by 1 base, with 8 bases left in between. The CDR3 DNA reads TGTGCCAGCCTACGGGAGAACACCGGGGAGCTGTTTTTT. It encodes CASLRENTGELFF.

Ten or more counts support this clonotype. The chain uses TRBV3-1 and TRBJ1-2; D not resolved. CDR1 and CDR2 from the germline V gene are LGHDT and YNNKEL (reference sequence). V lost 0 bases and J 8 bases, leaving 7 bases between the germline ends. The CDR3 runs 12 residues. CDR3 DNA sequence: TGTGCCAGCAGCCAAGACCGGAGGGGCTACACCTTC. As protein: CASSQDRRGYTF.

This clonotype was detected many times. The chain combines TRBV10-3 with TRBJ2-5; 10 bases align to TRBD2. This CDR3 has 15 residues. Germline CDR1 reads ENHRY; CDR2 reads SYGVKD. After removal of 4 bases from V and 2 bases from J, the junction contained 4 bases not matched to a gene. The CDR3 loop reads CAISGTSGGQETQYF. In DNA, the CDR3 is TGTGCCATCAGTGGGACTAGCGGTGGACAAGAGACCCAGTACTTC.

This clonotype has at least ten counts. V and J are TRBV2 and TRBJ2-7; tentative D call: TRBD2 (6 bases). The length of the CDR3 is 16 residues. The V gene's germline CDR1 is SNHLY and CDR2 FYNNEI. Trimming left V 6 bases short and J 0 bases short, with 18 bases between. The CDR3 sequence: CASSQTSAGSSYEQYF. CDR3 nucleotide sequence: TGTGCCAGCAGCCAGACGTCAGCGGGCAGCTCCTACGAGCAGTACTTC.

This clonotype was detected ten times or more. The V and J genes are TRBV3-1 and TRBJ2-7; 8 nucleotides match TRBD1. V trimming: 4 bases; J trimming: 3 bases; junction bases outside the gene matches: 14. Germline V gene data show CDR1 as LGHDT and CDR2 as YNNKEL (reference sequence). This CDR3 has 17 amino acids. The CDR3 DNA sequence: TGTGCCAGCAGCCGTGGACAGGGCTTCGTTTCCTACTACGAGCAGTACTTC. Translation: CASSRGQGFVSYYEQYF.

This clonotype has only a few counts. The gene calls are TRBV28 and TRBJ1-1, with TRBD1 matching over 7 bases. Germline V lookup: CDR1 MDHEN, CDR2 SYDVKM. Trimming at V came to 6 bases and at J to 4 bases, leaving 8 bases not matched to a gene. The CDR3 length is 14 residues. DNA of the CDR3: TGTGCCAGCAGCCAGGGGGGAATTGGCACTGAAGCTTTCTTT. Translated, it gives CASSQGGIGTEAFF. Supplemented by reference TRBV28 and TRBJ1-1, the full variable domain reads DVKVTQSSRYLVKRTGEKVFLECVQDMDHENMFWYRQDPGLGLRLIYFSYDVKMKEKGDIPEGYSVSREKKERFSLILESASTNQTSMYLCASSQGGIGTEAFFGQGTRLTVV.

This clonotype turned up a few times. The rearrangement links TRBV12-3 or TRBV12-4 to TRBJ2-7, with 9 bases fitting TRBD1. The length of the CDR3 is 17 residues. Trimming cost V 8 bases and J 9 bases; bases outside gene matches: 23. CDR3 protein: CASPRPGQGLFFSGQYF. The CDR3 nucleotides read TGTGCCAGCCCTAGGCCGGGACAGGGTTTGTTTTTTTCTGGGCAGTACTTC.

This clonotype has a handful of counts. The chain has TRBV7-9 and TRBJ1-1; TRBD1 might be the D (5 bases). Germline V gene sequence: CDR1 SEHNR, CDR2 FQNEAQ (reference sequence). The CDR3 loop spans 14 amino acids. With 5 bases removed from V and 0 bases from J, the gap between germline ends came to 10 bases. CDR3 protein: CASSRRAMNTEAFF. As DNA, the CDR3 is TGTGCCAGCAGCCGCAGGGCCATGAACACTGAAGCTTTCTTT.

This clonotype came up many times. J is TRBJ2-5 and V is TRBV29-1; possible D gene TRBD1, 7 bases. This CDR3 contains 13 residues. V was pared by 3 bases and J by 3 bases, with 11 bases between. Germline CDR1 SQVTM, CDR2 ANQGSEA. The CDR3 region is CSVERDSEETQYF. CDR3 bases: TGCAGCGTTGAGCGGGACAGTGAAGAGACCCAGTACTTC.

In this sample, this clonotype turned up many times. This sequence joins TRBV7-9 and TRBJ2-1; D may be TRBD1 (6 bases). V lost 4 bases and J lost 4, with 8 bases in between. This CDR3 is 13 amino acids long. The germline V gene has CDR1 SEHNR and CDR2 FQNEAQ (reference sequence). CDR3 sequence reads: CASSSGQYNEQFF. The CDR3 region has the DNA TGTGCCAGCAGCTCGGGACAATACAATGAGCAGTTCTTC.

This clonotype was seen at least ten times. In DNA, the CDR3 is TGTGCCAGCAGTCCAGACGACCTAGGGAGGGGGCAGTACTTC. Protein sequence: CASSPDDLGRGQYF. This sequence joins TRBV12-3 or TRBV12-4 and TRBJ2-7, with TRBD2 matching 7 bases. The CDR3 length is 14 residues. Trimming removed 5 bases from V and 9 bases from J; junction bases left unmatched: 13.